This T cell receptor beta chain was recorded in a study of cytomegalovirus exposure and HLA in healthy donors. The overall study: Assignment to the Caucasian-associated ancestry cluster applied to approximately 80% of the approximately 420 genotyped donors. Study outcomes and limitations: Researchers reported that a few CMV-associated chains were confirmed in vitro as CMV antigen-specific.

The CDR3 spans 14 residues. Trimming took 5 bases from V and 4 from J; bases not matched to a gene: 0. In germline, CDR1 is SEHNR, CDR2 FQNEAQ (reference sequence). Regarding this clone: The antigen remains undetermined.

Unrecorded immune exposures were likely, despite nominal health at sampling. The study ran its PCR with 60 Vbeta and 13 Jbeta primers. Repertoires were generated with immunoSEQ multiplex PCR, while TCRdb's copy carries only in-frame clones and drops some. The sample has about 190,000 clones; 81% are singletons. The chain uses TRBV7-9 and TRBJ2-1, with 12 bases that match TRBD2. The specimen sequenced was PBMCs. The receptor was isolated from a young woman in good health and CMV-seropositive. The CDR3 nucleotides read TGTGCCAGCAGCGGGACTAGCGGGTACAATGAGCAGTTCTTC. The encoded protein is CASSGTSGYNEQFF.